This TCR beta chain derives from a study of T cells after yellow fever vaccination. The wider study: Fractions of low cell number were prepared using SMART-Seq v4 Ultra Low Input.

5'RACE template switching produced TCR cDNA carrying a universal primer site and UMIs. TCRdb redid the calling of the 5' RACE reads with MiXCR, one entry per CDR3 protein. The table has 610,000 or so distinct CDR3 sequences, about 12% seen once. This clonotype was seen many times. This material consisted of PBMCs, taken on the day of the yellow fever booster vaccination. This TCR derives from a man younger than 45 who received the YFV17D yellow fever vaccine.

CDR3 DNA: TGCGCCAGCAGCCAAGATCGGGCTAGCGGGGGGAATGAGCAGTTCTTC. It codes for CASSQDRASGGNEQFF. The V gene is TRBV4-3, the J gene TRBJ2-1; 11 bases line up with TRBD2. V lost 0 bases and J lost 7; bases outside the gene matches: 5. This CDR3 comprises 16 residues. The V gene's germline CDR1 is LGHNA and CDR2 YSLEER.